This T cell receptor beta chain was captured in a study of T cells in women clearing cervical HPV infection. Looking at the study overall: Blood came at first lesion visit for cases, post-clearance for controls.

V dropped 5 bases and J dropped 4; count of bases not matched to a gene: 6. The CDR3 totals 14 residues. Per germline, CDR1 SEHNR and CDR2 FQNEAQ (reference sequence). TCRdb keeps only in-frame clones here, not all; method: immunoSEQ multiplex PCR. The table counts around 35,000 clones; about 1.7% lies in the top ten. Concerning this clone: What it binds is not known. The read gets to within 3 residues of the CDR3 end, and the germline J gene fills in the rest.

Study-level findings and limits: CIN3+ cases had significantly higher TCR repertoire richness than controls, but evenness did not differ.

Cervical HPV DNA detected by MY09/MY11 PCR, typed by dot-blot. The clonotype originates from a woman aged 18 to 75 with a cervical HPV16 infection that either progressed to CIN3+ or cleared (not recorded which). The chain carries TRBV7-9 and TRBJ1-1, with 8 bases identical to TRBD1. Specimen: blood buffy coat. CDR3 DNA, as far as it was read: TGTGCCAGCAGCCGTCGGGACAGGAGCACTGAA. It translates to CASSRRDRSTE. The entire CDR3 protein is CASSRRDRSTEAFF.